This T cell receptor beta chain was recorded in a study of T-cell memory formation after mild COVID-19. General observations from the study: Certain responding clones were present in pre-infection memory, suggesting participation of cross-reactive memory. Later expanders leaned CD4+, whereas day 15 to 85 contracting clones were balanced CD4/CD8.

TCRdb processed the 5' RACE reads anew with MiXCR; each CDR3 protein has one entry. The sample comprises 550,000 to 700,000 distinct CDR3 sequences, about 20% of which are singletons, and around 13% rests with the top ten. Only a few counts were recorded for this clonotype. Its antigen remains unknown. Germline assignment: CDR1 SGHTA and CDR2 FQGNSA. The CDR3 runs 13 residues. V was pared by 6 bases and J by 6 bases, with 8 bases of the junction left unmatched. This receptor was identified in an adult woman who had mild COVID-19 (a few samples of this study predate the infection). Cell type and time point are not known. This sequence joins TRBV7-2 and TRBJ2-7; 7 bases match TRBD2. The sequencing sample was made of PBMCs or a T cell subset sorted from them (not recorded which). CDR3 amino acids: CASRYGGSSEQYF. Written as DNA, the CDR3 is TGTGCCAGCAGATACGGCGGGAGCTCCGAGCAGTACTTC.